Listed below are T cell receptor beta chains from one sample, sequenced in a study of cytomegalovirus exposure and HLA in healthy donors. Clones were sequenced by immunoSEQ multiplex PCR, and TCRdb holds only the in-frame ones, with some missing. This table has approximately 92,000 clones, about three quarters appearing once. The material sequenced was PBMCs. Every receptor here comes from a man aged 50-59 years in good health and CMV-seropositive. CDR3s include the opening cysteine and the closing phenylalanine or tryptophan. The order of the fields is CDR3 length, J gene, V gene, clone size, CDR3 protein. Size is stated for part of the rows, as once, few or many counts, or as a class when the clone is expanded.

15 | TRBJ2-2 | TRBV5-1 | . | CASSLGTQNTGELFF
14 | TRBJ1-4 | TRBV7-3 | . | CASNPTGGSEKLFF
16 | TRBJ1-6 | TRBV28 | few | CASSPSWGELTSPLHF
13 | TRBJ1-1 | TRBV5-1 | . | CASSGGDRGEAFF
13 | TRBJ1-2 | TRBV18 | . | CASSQQQGNGYTF
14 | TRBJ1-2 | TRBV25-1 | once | CASRRGQHLGGYTF
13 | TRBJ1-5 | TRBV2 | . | CACLGDSNQPQHF
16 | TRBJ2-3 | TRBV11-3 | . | CASSPDHPQGSDTQYF
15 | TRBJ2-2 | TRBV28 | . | CASKSGTRNTGELFF
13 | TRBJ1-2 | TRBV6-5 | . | CASSPTGPYGYPF
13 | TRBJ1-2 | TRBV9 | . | CASSRDRNYGYTF
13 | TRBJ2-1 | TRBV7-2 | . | CASSRNLEGEQFF
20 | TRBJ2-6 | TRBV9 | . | CASSPFWGTGGISGANVLTF
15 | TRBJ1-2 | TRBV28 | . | CASSPPRDSRYGYTF
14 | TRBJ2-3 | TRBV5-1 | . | CASSVGQGGDTQYF